A selection of T cell receptor beta chains follows, all from one sample in a study of shared clonotypes between healthy human individuals. The method was immunoSEQ multiplex PCR; TCRdb's version includes in-frame clones alone and lacks a portion of them. This repertoire shows around 2,000,000 clones, 85% to 95% found once; its top ten account for around 0.13%. Sequencing input: naive CD4+ T cells sorted from blood. The receptors were gathered from a man younger than 35 in good health. The CDR3 runs from the conserved cysteine through the conserved F or W. D genes are given only for firm matches. Expanded clones are given a class, and other clones once, few, many or no size at all.

len | j_gene | d_gene | v_gene | abundance | CDR3nt | CDR3aa
14 | TRBJ2-7 | TRBD1 | TRBV28 | - | TGTGCCACCAATCCAGGGGGCATAACCTACGAGCAGTACTTC | CATNPGGITYEQYF
15 | TRBJ2-7 | - | TRBV5-4 | - | TGTGCCAGCAGCCACAGGCGGGACCTTAGGTACGAGCAGTACTTC | CASSHRRDLRYEQYF
13 | TRBJ2-5 | - | TRBV9 | - | TGTGCCAGCAGCGTAGGGACTACTGAGACCCAGTACTTC | CASSVGTTETQYF
15 | TRBJ2-3 | - | TRBV7-8 | - | TGTGCCAGCAGCTTAGCTGGGGGTAGGACAGATACGCAGTATTTT | CASSLAGGRTDTQYF
16 | TRBJ1-3 | TRBD1 | TRBV25-1 | - | TGTGCCAGCAGTGACACCGCGACAGGGTTTGGAAACACCATATATTTT | CASSDTATGFGNTIYF
14 | TRBJ2-7 | - | TRBV18 | - | TGTGCCAGCTCCCTTGGACGGATTTCCTACGAGCAGTACTTC | CASSLGRISYEQYF
13 | TRBJ2-3 | TRBD2 | TRBV2 | - | TGTGCCAGCAGTGCCCGGGAGGCAGATACGCAGTATTTT | CASSAREADTQYF
14 | TRBJ2-4 | TRBD1 | TRBV5-4 | - | TGTGCCAGCAGCCCTCGGACAGGGGAGGACATTCAGTACTTC | CASSPRTGEDIQYF
15 | TRBJ1-6 | - | TRBV28 | - | TGTGCCAGCAGTTTTAGTAGTGGGGGGAGCTCACCCCTCCACTTT | CASSFSSGGSSPLHF
14 | TRBJ2-3 | - | TRBV10-3 | - | TGTGCCATCAGTGACGGGGGCCAGCCAGATACGCAGTATTTT | CAISDGGQPDTQYF
15 | TRBJ2-5 | - | TRBV6-5 | - | TGTGCCAGCGGTATCCGAGGAGGTTCCAGAGAGGCCCAGTACTTC | CASGIRGGSREAQYF
13 | TRBJ2-7 | TRBD1 | TRBV29-1 | - | TGCAGCGTTCCCGGACAGGGGGTCTACGAGCAGTACTTC | CSVPGQGVYEQYF
15 | TRBJ2-7 | - | TRBV9 | - | TGTGCCAGCAGCGTAGGTGACAGGACCCCCTACGAGCAGTACTTC | CASSVGDRTPYEQYF
17 | TRBJ2-5 | - | TRBV5-1 | - | TGCGCCAGCAGCTTGACAAGGGGGGCGGGGTCCCAAGAGACCCAGTACTTC | CASSLTRGAGSQETQYF
15 | TRBJ1-2 | TRBD1 | TRBV11-3 | - | TGTGCCAGCAGCTCGAGGGGACAGGCTAACTATGGCTACACCTTC | CASSSRGQANYGYTF
18 | TRBJ1-5 | TRBD1 | TRBV4-1 | - | TGCGCCAGCAGCCAAGAAGCCGGGACAGGGATGGGCAATCAGCCCCAGCATTTT | CASSQEAGTGMGNQPQHF
15 | TRBJ1-5 | TRBD1 | TRBV18 | once | TGTGCCAGCTCACCGGGACAGGCTAGCAATCAGCCCCAGCATTTT | CASSPGQASNQPQHF
13 | TRBJ1-1 | - | TRBV7-2 | - | TGTGCCAGCAGCTTAACTGGAAGAGCTGAAGCTTTCTTT | CASSLTGRAEAFF
17 | TRBJ2-3 | TRBD1 | TRBV11-2 | - | TGTGCCAGCAGCTTAGGTTTGAGACAGGGTCTGACAGATACGCAGTATTTT | CASSLGLRQGLTDTQYF
14 | TRBJ2-3 | - | TRBV5-1 | - | TGCGCCAGCAGCTTGGGCGGCAACACAGATACGCAGTATTTT | CASSLGGNTDTQYF
14 | TRBJ2-7 | - | TRBV6-5 | - | TGTGCCAGCAGTTACTCCACCCACCCCTACGAGCAGTACTTC | CASSYSTHPYEQYF
16 | TRBJ2-2 | - | TRBV7-2 | - | TGTGCCAGCAGCCTATCCCCAGGGACCGTGACCGGGGAGCTGTTTTTT | CASSLSPGTVTGELFF
18 | TRBJ2-6 | TRBD1 | TRBV7-3 | - | TGTGCCAGCAGCTTTGCACCGGGACAGGGATCTGGGGCCAACGTCCTGACTTTC | CASSFAPGQGSGANVLTF